These T cell receptor beta chains were read from a single sample in a study of post-analysis software for immune sequencing data. TCRdb re-derived calls from the PCR reads in MiXCR, one entry per CDR3 protein. This repertoire shows approximately 440,000 distinct CDR3 sequences, approximately 45% found once; its top ten account for over 10%. Material: blood. Source of these receptors: a girl aged 5-17 years with multiple sclerosis. Each CDR3 is given with its conserved first and last residue. A D gene is named only where the DNA matches it firmly. Size is omitted from some rows. Given values are once, few, many or a class for expanded clones.

>TRBJ1-5|TRBV20-1|-|-
CSANLPGGNNQPQHF
TGCAGTGCTAACCTCCCGGGAGGGAACAATCAGCCCCAGCATTTT
>TRBJ1-1|TRBV6-2/TRBV6-3|-|-
CASSYFQGTEAFF
TGTGCCAGCAGTTACTTTCAGGGGACTGAAGCTTTCTTT
>TRBJ2-3|TRBV7-3|-|TRBD1
CASSLIGGTGGTDTQYF
TGTGCCAGCAGCTTAATTGGCGGCACAGGGGGAACAGATACGCAGTATTTT
>TRBJ2-4|TRBV20-1|-|-
CSAVFPEKNIQYF
TGCAGTGCTGTATTTCCAGAGAAAAACATTCAGTACTTC
>TRBJ2-3|TRBV14|-|-
CASSQIQGRTDTQYF
TGTGCCAGCAGCCAAATCCAGGGACGCACAGATACGCAGTATTTT
>TRBJ2-5|TRBV9|few|-
CASSPDPDRFQETQYF
TGTGCCAGCAGCCCGGATCCAGACCGTTTTCAAGAGACCCAGTACTTC
>TRBJ2-7|TRBV27|-|TRBD1
CASRLSDRGVYEQYF
TGTGCCAGCAGACTATCTGACAGGGGGGTCTACGAGCAGTACTTC
>TRBJ2-5|TRBV27|-|-
CASSGMDGSETQYF
TGTGCCAGCAGTGGGATGGACGGGTCCGAGACCCAGTACTTC
>TRBJ1-4|TRBV4-1|few|-
CASSHVQLTAIATNEKLFF
TGCGCCAGCAGCCACGTACAATTGACAGCTATTGCAACTAATGAAAAACTGTTTTTT
>TRBJ1-2|TRBV10-3|-|-
CAISEQGYGYTF
TGTGCCATCAGTGAACAGGGCTACGGCTACACCTTC
>TRBJ2-7|TRBV27|-|-
CASSFSAPWGEQYF
TGTGCCAGCAGTTTTTCGGCGCCCTGGGGCGAGCAGTACTTC
>TRBJ1-1|TRBV27|-|TRBD1
CASSLRTGATTEAFF
TGTGCCAGCAGTTTGCGGACAGGCGCGACCACTGAAGCTTTCTTT
>TRBJ1-1|TRBV27|-|-
CASSLGRHNTEAFF
TGTGCCAGCAGTCTGGGACGGCACAACACTGAAGCTTTCTTT
>TRBJ2-2|TRBV7-9|-|-
CASSLAVRDTGELFF
TGTGCCAGCAGCTTAGCGGTGCGGGACACCGGGGAGCTGTTTTTT
>TRBJ2-1|TRBV5-1|few|-
CASSATRDSNYNEQFF
TGCGCCAGCAGCGCAACCCGGGACTCCAACTACAATGAGCAGTTCTTC
>TRBJ2-1|TRBV12-3/TRBV12-4|many|-
CASRFVGDEQFF
TGTGCCAGCAGGTTCGTAGGGGATGAGCAGTTCTTC
>TRBJ1-1|TRBV18|few|-
CASSPNRGLEAFF
TGTGCCAGCTCACCAAATAGGGGTCTTGAAGCTTTCTTT
>TRBJ2-7|TRBV6-2/TRBV6-3|once|-
CASSYPKAGEQYF
TGTGCCAGCAGTTATCCTAAAGCCGGGGAGCAGTACTTC
>TRBJ2-1|TRBV18|-|TRBD2
CASSPGTSGRYEQFF
TGTGCCAGCTCACCTGGGACTAGCGGGAGGTATGAGCAGTTCTTC
>TRBJ1-2|TRBV10-3|-|-
CAIFVSGSYGYTF
TGTGCCATCTTCGTCTCAGGGTCCTATGGCTACACCTTC
>TRBJ2-3|TRBV20-1|few|TRBD2
CSARGDGTSGTHRDTQYF
TGCAGTGCTAGAGGAGACGGGACTAGCGGGACACATCGGGATACGCAGTATTTT
>TRBJ2-3|TRBV20-1|-|TRBD2
CSARRSGKADTQYF
TGCAGTGCTAGACGTAGCGGGAAGGCAGATACGCAGTATTTT
>TRBJ1-2|TRBV6-2/TRBV6-3|-|-
CASSSSRGPLYGYTF
TGTGCCAGCAGTTCGAGCAGGGGCCCTCTCTATGGCTACACCTTC
>TRBJ2-1|TRBV6-5|-|-
CASSWAGRRTETQFF
TGTGCCAGCAGTTGGGCGGGACGGAGGACCGAGACCCAGTTCTTC
>TRBJ2-5|TRBV9|-|-
CASSVDIGGSQTQYF
TGTGCCAGCAGCGTAGATATTGGGGGTTCGCAGACCCAGTACTTC
>TRBJ2-7|TRBV4-1|few|-
CASSPRDKMSGERYEQYF
TGCGCCAGCAGCCCACGCGACAAGATGTCCGGGGAAAGGTACGAGCAGTACTTC
>TRBJ1-5|TRBV5-1|-|-
CASSLGVSNQPQHF
TGCGCCAGCAGCTTGGGAGTTAGCAATCAGCCCCAGCATTTT
>TRBJ2-7|TRBV18|-|-
CASSPSGTASYEQYF
TGTGCCAGCTCGCCCTCCGGAACTGCTAGCTACGAGCAGTACTTC
>TRBJ1-2|TRBV12-3/TRBV12-4|-|TRBD1
CASRLRGQGRGYTF
TGTGCCAGCAGGCTACGGGGACAGGGCAGGGGCTACACCTTC
>TRBJ1-5|TRBV28|-|TRBD1
CASSLLGLGTGRNQPQHF
TGTGCCAGCAGTTTACTCGGGTTAGGGACAGGGAGGAATCAGCCCCAGCATTTT
>TRBJ1-2|TRBV18|-|-
CASSPPSRIYGYTF
TGTGCCAGCTCACCACCGTCCAGAATCTATGGCTACACCTTC
>TRBJ2-7|TRBV5-1|many|TRBD1
CASSLGQGADEQYF
TGCGCCAGCAGCTTAGGACAGGGGGCTGACGAGCAGTACTTC
>TRBJ2-3|TRBV20-1|few|-
CSARPGETDTQYF
TGCAGTGCTAGGCCGGGAGAAACAGATACGCAGTATTTT
>TRBJ2-5|TRBV28|-|-
CASSLWERQGDNEQYF
TGTGCCAGCAGTTTATGGGAGCGGCAGGGAGACAATGAGCAGTACTTC
>TRBJ2-1|TRBV6-5|-|-
CASSYSNYGNEQFF
TGTGCCAGCAGTTACTCGAATTATGGCAATGAGCAGTTCTTC
>TRBJ2-7|TRBV4-1|-|TRBD2
CASSQERGEAGGGGEQYF
TGCGCCAGCAGCCAAGAACGGGGCGAAGCGGGAGGCGGAGGCGAGCAGTACTTC
>TRBJ2-5|TRBV5-1|few|-
CASSLSGMEETQYF
TGCGCCAGCAGCTTGTCAGGGATGGAAGAGACCCAGTACTTC
>TRBJ1-1|TRBV6-5|-|-
CASHTAGSEAFF
TGTGCCAGCCATACGGCAGGTTCGGAGGCTTTCTTT
>TRBJ2-2|TRBV5-1|-|-
CASSQTGSGELFF
TGCGCCAGCAGCCAGACAGGCTCCGGGGAGCTGTTTTTT
>TRBJ1-1|TRBV7-9|-|TRBD1
CASDPRDRGMSEAFF
TGTGCCAGCGACCCCCGGGACAGGGGAATGAGTGAAGCTTTCTTT
>TRBJ2-1|TRBV20-1|-|TRBD2
CSAAPGLAGGPSYNEQFF
TGCAGTGCCGCCCCGGGACTAGCGGGAGGGCCCTCCTACAATGAGCAGTTCTTC
>TRBJ2-1|TRBV12-3/TRBV12-4|-|TRBD2
CASSFGIGTSGREQFF
TGTGCCAGCAGTTTTGGTATCGGGACTAGCGGGAGGGAGCAGTTCTTC
>TRBJ2-1|TRBV7-2|few|-
CASSAGTPRHNEQFF
TGTGCCAGCAGCGCCGGGACTCCTCGCCACAATGAGCAGTTCTTC
>TRBJ2-5|TRBV7-3|few|-
CASSPGDTQETQYF
TGTGCCAGCAGCCCGGGGGACACCCAAGAGACCCAGTACTTC
>TRBJ2-1|TRBV20-1|once|TRBD1
CSARTRAGGFYNEQFF
TGCAGTGCTAGGACACGGGCAGGGGGATTCTACAATGAGCAGTTCTTC
>TRBJ1-6|TRBV3-1|few|-
CASSWTATSISPLHF
TGTGCCAGCAGCTGGACAGCCACCTCGATTTCACCCCTCCACTTT
>TRBJ2-7|TRBV12-3/TRBV12-4|few|TRBD1
CASSLKGATGGYEQYF
TGTGCCAGCAGTTTAAAGGGGGCGACAGGGGGATACGAGCAGTACTTC
>TRBJ2-5|TRBV20-1|once|-
CSAGGSRDRQETQYF
TGCAGTGCGGGGGGGTCCCGGGACAGACAAGAGACCCAGTACTTC
>TRBJ2-1|TRBV27|-|TRBD2
CASSLTGTSTEQFF
TGTGCCAGCAGTTTGACCGGGACTAGCACTGAGCAGTTCTTC
>TRBJ2-7|TRBV5-1|-|-
CASSLVAGGSEQYF
TGCGCCAGCAGCTTGGTTGCAGGGGGGAGCGAGCAGTACTTC
>TRBJ1-5|TRBV28|few|-
CASSLLPRNQPQHF
TGTGCCAGCAGTTTGTTACCCCGCAATCAGCCCCAGCATTTT
>TRBJ1-1|TRBV24-1|-|-
CATSDWAPQENNMNTEAFF
TGTGCCACCAGTGACTGGGCCCCGCAGGAAAATAACATGAACACTGAGGCTTTCTTT
>TRBJ2-1|TRBV9|-|-
CASSVEYSQNEQFF
TGTGCCAGCAGCGTAGAGTACAGCCAGAATGAGCAGTTCTTC
>TRBJ1-2|TRBV7-3|-|TRBD1
CASSSTGLDGYTF
TGTGCCAGCAGCTCGACAGGGCTTGATGGCTACACCTTC
>TRBJ2-7|TRBV10-3|few|-
CAIGGVSYEQYF
TGTGCCATCGGGGGTGTCTCCTACGAGCAGTACTTC
>TRBJ2-6|TRBV4-1|-|-
CASSPRQAGANVLTF
TGCGCCAGCAGCCCCCGACAGGCTGGGGCCAACGTCCTGACTTTC
>TRBJ2-1|TRBV5-1|-|TRBD1
CASSQETGVYNEQFF
TGCGCCAGCAGCCAGGAGACAGGGGTCTACAATGAGCAGTTCTTC
>TRBJ2-3|TRBV7-8|-|TRBD1
CASSLRQRQGVGTDTQYF
TGTGCCAGCAGCTTACGACAGAGACAGGGTGTGGGAACAGATACGCAGTATTTT
>TRBJ2-5|TRBV9|once|-
CASSVGQGPTLEQYF
TGTGCCAGCAGCGTAGGCCAGGGACCTACCTTGGAGCAGTACTTC
>TRBJ2-4|TRBV2|-|-
CASSVSVLAKNIQYF
TGTGCCAGCAGTGTGAGCGTTCTAGCCAAAAACATTCAGTACTTC